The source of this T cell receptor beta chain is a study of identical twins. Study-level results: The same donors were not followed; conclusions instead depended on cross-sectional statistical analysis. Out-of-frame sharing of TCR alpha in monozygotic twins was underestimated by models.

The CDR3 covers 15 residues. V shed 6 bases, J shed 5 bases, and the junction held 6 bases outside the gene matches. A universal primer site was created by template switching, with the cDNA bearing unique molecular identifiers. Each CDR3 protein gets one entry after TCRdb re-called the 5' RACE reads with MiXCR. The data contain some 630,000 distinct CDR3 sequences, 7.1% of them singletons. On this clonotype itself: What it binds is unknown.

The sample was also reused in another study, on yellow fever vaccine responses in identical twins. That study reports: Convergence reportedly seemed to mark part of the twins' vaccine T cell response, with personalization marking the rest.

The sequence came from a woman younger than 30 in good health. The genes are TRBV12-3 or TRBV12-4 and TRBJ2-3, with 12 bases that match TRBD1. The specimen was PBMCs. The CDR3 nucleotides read TGTGCCAGCAGCCGGGGACAGGGGGCGGGAGATACGCAGTATTTT. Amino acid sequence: CASSRGQGAGDTQYF.